Below, 13 T cell receptor beta chains from the same sample are listed, as sequenced in a study of cytomegalovirus exposure and HLA in healthy donors. A multiplex PCR was run with 60 Vbeta primers and 13 Jbeta primers. Clones were sequenced by immunoSEQ multiplex PCR, and TCRdb holds only the in-frame ones, with some missing. The sample contains some 140,000 clones, roughly 80% of which appear only once. Sequenced: PBMCs. The receptors here all came from a woman aged 50 to 60 in good health and CMV-seropositive.

The CDR3 here is CASRATGVGGYTF. DNA for the CDR3: TGTGCCAGCAGGGCCACAGGGGTGGGTGGCTACACCTTC. V gene TRBV27 combines with J gene TRBJ1-2, with 7 bases lining up with TRBD1. The CDR3 runs to 13 residues. CDR1 MNHEY and CDR2 SMNVEV come from the germline V gene (reference sequence). J lost 7 bases, V lost 6 bases, and 8 bases had no gene match.

The genes are TRBV4-1 and TRBJ2-1, with 10 bases lining up with TRBD1. This CDR3 is built from 16 residues. Germline CDR1 MGHRA, CDR2 YSYEKL. With V trimmed by 0 bases and J by 3 bases, 2 bases remained unmatched. The CDR3: CASSQEWTGGYNEQFF. CDR3 sequence (DNA): TGCGCCAGCAGCCAAGAATGGACAGGGGGCTACAATGAGCAGTTCTTC.

The gene calls are TRBV5-6 and TRBJ2-7; D is possibly TRBD2 (6 bases). Germline CDR1 SGHDT, CDR2 YYEEEE. The V end lost 4 bases, the J end lost 3 bases, and 14 bases lay between the germline ends. The CDR3 consists of 14 residues. As DNA, the CDR3 is TGTGCCAGCAGCCCCCCGGGGACTGACTACGAGCAGTACTTC. It translates to CASSPPGTDYEQYF.

The chain combines TRBV6-6 with TRBJ1-1, with D unclear. Germline V lookup: CDR1 MNHNY, CDR2 SVGAGI (reference sequence). V was cut by 2 bases and J by 5 bases, with 6 bases left in between. This CDR3 is built from 12 residues. The DNA of the CDR3 is TGTGCCAGCAGTTACGGGGAGACTGAAGCTTTCTTT. Its translation: CASSYGETEAFF.

The chain links TRBV28 to TRBJ1-1; no firm D call. CDR1 is MDHEN and CDR2 is SYDVKM in the germline V gene. Trimming took 3 bases from V and 1 from J, leaving 9 bases between them. This CDR3 contains 14 residues. The CDR3 is CASSLPGRNTEAFF. For the CDR3, the DNA is TGTGCCAGCAGTTTGCCCGGTCGGAACACTGAAGCTTTCTTT.

The chain combines TRBV5-6 with TRBJ1-1, with D possibly matching TRBD1 (5 bases). Germline lookup yields CDR1 SGHDT and CDR2 YYEEEE. This CDR3 has 17 amino acids. Trimming pared 5 bases from V and 0 bases from J, leaving 20 bases between. The CDR3 nucleotides read TGTGCCAGCAGTGTGTGGGGCAGGCGACAAATGAACACTGAAGCTTTCTTT. As protein: CASSVWGRRQMNTEAFF.

Concerning this clone itself: Additional DNA sequences in this sample encode the identical CDR3. This CDR3 is CASSAPGGYGYTF. CDR3 DNA: TGTGCCAGCAGTGCCCCCGGGGGTTATGGCTACACCTTC. The J gene is TRBJ1-2, the V gene TRBV6-1, with D tentatively TRBD1 (5 bases). The CDR3 is 13 residues long. V shed 4 bases and J shed 5 bases, with 11 bases lying between them. Germline V gives CDR1 MNHNS, CDR2 SASEGT.

The chain employs TRBV29-1 and TRBJ2-5, with 7 bases lining up with TRBD1. The J call may be incorrect, as the DNA end agrees better with TRBJ2-7. Germline-derived CDR1 and CDR2 are SQVTM and ANQGSEA. The length of the CDR3 is 13 residues. This CDR3 reads CSVGGQTPYEQYF. The CDR3 DNA reads TGCAGCGTTGGGGGACAGACTCCCTACGAGCAGTACTTC.

The chain recombines TRBV9 with TRBJ2-1, with 8 bases matching TRBD2. With V trimmed by 3 bases and J by 4 bases, 6 bases remained unmatched. CDR3 length: 15 amino acids. The germline V gene encodes CDR1 SGDLS and CDR2 YYNGEE. The CDR3 nucleotides read TGTGCCAGCAGCGCGCTAGCGGGTAAATACAATGAGCAGTTCTTC. Protein product: CASSALAGKYNEQFF.

The V call is TRBV11-2, the J call TRBJ2-1, with TRBD2 matching 10 bases. The CDR3 contains 18 residues. The germline V gene has CDR1 SGHAT and CDR2 FQNNGV. The V segment lost 5 bases and the J segment 3 bases; nucleotides outside the gene matches: 13. This CDR3 reads CASSPWGQLAGGYNEQFF. CDR3 nucleotide sequence: TGTGCCAGCAGCCCTTGGGGGCAATTAGCGGGGGGCTACAATGAGCAGTTCTTC.

V usage is TRBV9 and J usage is TRBJ2-5; 15 nucleotides match TRBD2. Per the germline V gene, CDR1 is SGDLS and CDR2 is YYNGEE. The CDR3 contains 17 residues. Trimming cost V 0 bases and J 4 bases; bases outside gene matches: 4. CDR3 nucleotides: TGTGCCAGCAGCGTAGGGACTAGCGGGGGGGCAGGAGAGACCCAGTACTTC. It translates to CASSVGTSGGAGETQYF.

The rearrangement joins TRBV19 to TRBJ2-7, with TRBD2 matching 8 bases. Germline lookup yields CDR1 LNHDA and CDR2 SQIVND (reference sequence). V dropped 6 bases and J dropped 2; count of bases not matched to a gene: 9. The length of the CDR3 is 15 residues. Here the CDR3 reads CASRTRSGGAYEQYF. DNA of the CDR3: TGTGCCAGTAGAACCAGGTCCGGGGGGGCCTACGAGCAGTACTTC. The full variable domain, rest sourced from reference TRBV19 and TRBJ2-7, is DGGITQSPKYLFRKEGQNVTLSCEQNLNHDAMYWYRQDPGQGLRLIYYSQIVNDFQKGDIAEGYSVSREKKESFPLTVTSAQKNPTAFYLCASRTRSGGAYEQYFGPGTRLTVT.

The gene calls are TRBV4-3 and TRBJ2-3; 10 bases are a match to TRBD1. The V segment lost 2 bases and the J segment 3 bases; nucleotides outside the gene matches: 5. The germline V gene has CDR1 LGHNA and CDR2 YSLEER. This CDR3 spans 16 amino acids. For the CDR3, the DNA is TGCGCCAGCAGCCAAACGACAGGGGGCTTGACAGATACGCAGTATTTT. This gives the protein CASSQTTGGLTDTQYF.